This T cell receptor (beta chain) was profiled in a study of CD8+ T cells in alopecia areata. Study-wide background: Those treated were given oral tofacitinib at 5 to 10 mg twice daily. Once tofacitinib had been taken for 6 to 18 months, 6 months off drug followed. Percentage of affected scalp area was the basis on which treated patients' severity was scored.

RNA extraction and reverse transcription yielded cDNA as sequencing template. The protocol was immunoSEQ multiplex PCR, while the TCRdb copy is restricted to in-frame clones and leaves out a portion. The sample carries over 150,000 clones, about 60% recorded once. This clone was recorded a few times. This CDR3 has 13 residues. V lost 5 bases, J lost 4 bases, and 11 bases lay in between. The germline V gene encodes CDR1 MNHNS and CDR2 SASEGT. Treatment of the sample: oral pan-JAK inhibitor, 5-10 mg twice daily. Peripheral blood and lesional scalp punch biopsies came from alopecia areata patients. This specimen was CD4+ T cells sorted from blood, taken at week 4, from a patient treated with tofacitinib. The chain has TRBV6-1 and TRBJ1-1; D possibly corresponds to TRBD1 (5 bases). The TCR originated in a human donor with alopecia areata. The CDR3 DNA reads as TGTGCCAGCAGTCTCCAGGGTGGCACTGAAGCTTTCTTT. As protein: CASSLQGGTEAFF.